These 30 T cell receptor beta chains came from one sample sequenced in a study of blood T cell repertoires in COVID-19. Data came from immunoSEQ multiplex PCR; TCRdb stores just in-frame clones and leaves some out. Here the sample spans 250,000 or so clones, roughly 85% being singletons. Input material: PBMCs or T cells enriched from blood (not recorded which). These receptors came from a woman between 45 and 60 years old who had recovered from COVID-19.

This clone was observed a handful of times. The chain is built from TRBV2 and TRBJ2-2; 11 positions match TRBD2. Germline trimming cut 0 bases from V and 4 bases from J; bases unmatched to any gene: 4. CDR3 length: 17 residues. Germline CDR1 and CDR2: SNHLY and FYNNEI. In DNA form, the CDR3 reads TGTGCCAGCAGTGAAGCCGGGACTAGCGGTGGCACCGGGGAGCTGTTTTTT. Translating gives CASSEAGTSGGTGELFF.

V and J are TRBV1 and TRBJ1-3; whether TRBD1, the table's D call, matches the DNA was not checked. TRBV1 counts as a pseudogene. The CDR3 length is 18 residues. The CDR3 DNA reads TGCACCAGCAGCCAAGAGGCCAGACAGGGTGGCTCTGGAAACACCATATATTTT. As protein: CTSSQEARQGGSGNTIYF.

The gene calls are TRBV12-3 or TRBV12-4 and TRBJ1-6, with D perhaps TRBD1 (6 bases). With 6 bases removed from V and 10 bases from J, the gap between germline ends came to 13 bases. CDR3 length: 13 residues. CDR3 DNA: TGTGCCAGCAGAGGACAGTTCAACTCACCCCTCCACTTT. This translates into CASRGQFNSPLHF.

The CDR3: CASSQGTTALLNTEAFF. The CDR3 DNA reads TGTGCCAGCAGCCAAGGTACGACAGCGCTCCTGAACACTGAAGCTTTCTTT. The chain employs TRBV4-2 and TRBJ1-1; maybe TRBD1 (5 bases). V lost 1 base and J lost 0, with 15 bases in between. Germline V gives CDR1 LGHNA, CDR2 YNFKEQ. The CDR3 is made up of 17 amino acids.

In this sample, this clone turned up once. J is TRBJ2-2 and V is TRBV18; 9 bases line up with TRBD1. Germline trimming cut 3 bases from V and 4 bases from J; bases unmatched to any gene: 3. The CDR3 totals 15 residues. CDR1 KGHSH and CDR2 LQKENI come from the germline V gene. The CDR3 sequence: CASSPGTGSTGELFF. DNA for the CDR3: TGTGCCAGCTCACCCGGGACAGGGAGCACCGGGGAGCTGTTTTTT.

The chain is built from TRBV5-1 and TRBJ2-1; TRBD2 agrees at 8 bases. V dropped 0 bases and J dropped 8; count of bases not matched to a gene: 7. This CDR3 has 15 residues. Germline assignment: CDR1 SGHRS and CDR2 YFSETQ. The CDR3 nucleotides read TGCGCCAGCAGCTTGGCTCCAGCGGGAGACTATGAGCAGTTCTTC. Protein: CASSLAPAGDYEQFF.

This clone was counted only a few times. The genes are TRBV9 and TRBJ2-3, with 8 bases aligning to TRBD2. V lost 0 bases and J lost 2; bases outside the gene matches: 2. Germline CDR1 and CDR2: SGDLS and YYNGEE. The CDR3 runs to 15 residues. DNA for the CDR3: TGTGCCAGCAGCGTAGGCGGGGGGTTCACAGATACGCAGTATTTT. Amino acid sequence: CASSVGGGFTDTQYF.

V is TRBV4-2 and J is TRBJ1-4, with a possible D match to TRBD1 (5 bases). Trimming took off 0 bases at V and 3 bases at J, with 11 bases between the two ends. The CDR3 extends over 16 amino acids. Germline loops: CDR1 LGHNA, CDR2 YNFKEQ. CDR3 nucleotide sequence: TGTGCCAGCAGCCAAGAGCAGGGAACTTCTAATGAAAAACTGTTTTTT. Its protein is CASSQEQGTSNEKLFF.

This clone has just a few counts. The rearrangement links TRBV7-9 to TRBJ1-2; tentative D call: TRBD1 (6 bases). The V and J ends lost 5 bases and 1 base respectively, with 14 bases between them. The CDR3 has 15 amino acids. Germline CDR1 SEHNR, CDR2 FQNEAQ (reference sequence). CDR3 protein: CASSPQGGNNYGYTF. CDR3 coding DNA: TGTGCCAGCAGCCCTCAAGGGGGAAATAACTATGGCTACACCTTC.

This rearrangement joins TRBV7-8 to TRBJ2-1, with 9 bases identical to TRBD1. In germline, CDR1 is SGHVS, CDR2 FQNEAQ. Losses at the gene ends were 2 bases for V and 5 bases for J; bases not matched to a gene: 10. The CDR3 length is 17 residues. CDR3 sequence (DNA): TGTGCCAGCAGCTTAATTGGTACAGGGGGCGATGACAATGAGCAGTTCTTC. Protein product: CASSLIGTGGDDNEQFF.

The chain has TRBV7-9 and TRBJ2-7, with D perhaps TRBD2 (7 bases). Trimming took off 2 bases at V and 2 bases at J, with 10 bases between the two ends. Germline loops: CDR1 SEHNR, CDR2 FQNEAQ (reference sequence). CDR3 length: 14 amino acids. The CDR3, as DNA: TGTGCCAGCAGCTTAAGGGGGACTACCTACGAGCAGTACTTC. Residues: CASSLRGTTYEQYF.

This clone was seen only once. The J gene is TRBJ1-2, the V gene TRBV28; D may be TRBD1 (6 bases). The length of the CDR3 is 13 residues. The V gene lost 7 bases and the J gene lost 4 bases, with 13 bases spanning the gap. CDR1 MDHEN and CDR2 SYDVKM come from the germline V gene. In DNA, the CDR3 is TGTGCCAGCACCCTAGGGACACGCTATGGCTACACCTTC. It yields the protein CASTLGTRYGYTF.

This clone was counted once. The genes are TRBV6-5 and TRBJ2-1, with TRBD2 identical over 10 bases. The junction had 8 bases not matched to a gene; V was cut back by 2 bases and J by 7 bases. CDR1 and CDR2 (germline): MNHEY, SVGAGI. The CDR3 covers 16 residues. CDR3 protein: CASSYDLAGVRNEQFF. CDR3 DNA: TGTGCCAGCAGTTACGACCTAGCGGGAGTTCGTAATGAGCAGTTCTTC.

DNA of the CDR3: TGTGCCACCAGCAGGAGCGAATCTAGCACAGATACGCAGTATTTT. Translating gives CATSRSESSTDTQYF. The V and J genes are TRBV15 and TRBJ2-3; no reliable D call. V was clipped by 3 bases and J by 0 bases, with 10 bases between them. CDR3 length equals 15 residues. Germline V gives CDR1 LNHNV, CDR2 YYDKDF (reference sequence).

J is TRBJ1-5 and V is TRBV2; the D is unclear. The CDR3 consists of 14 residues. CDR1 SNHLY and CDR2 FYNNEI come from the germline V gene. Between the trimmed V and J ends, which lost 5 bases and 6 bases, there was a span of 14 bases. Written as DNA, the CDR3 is TGTGCCAGCAGTACTACGGGGTTAAGTCAGCCCCAGCATTTT. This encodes CASSTTGLSQPQHF.

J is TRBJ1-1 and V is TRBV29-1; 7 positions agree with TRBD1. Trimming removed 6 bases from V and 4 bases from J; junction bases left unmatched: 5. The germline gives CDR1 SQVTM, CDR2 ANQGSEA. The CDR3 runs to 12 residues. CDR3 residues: CSVVWTGTEAFF. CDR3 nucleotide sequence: TGCAGCGTCGTCTGGACAGGCACTGAAGCTTTCTTT.

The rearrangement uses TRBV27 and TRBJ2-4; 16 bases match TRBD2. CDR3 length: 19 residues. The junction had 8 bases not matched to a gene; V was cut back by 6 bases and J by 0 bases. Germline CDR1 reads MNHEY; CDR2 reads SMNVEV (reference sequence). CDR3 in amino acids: CASSLGLAGGPLAKNIQYF. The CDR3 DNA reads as TGTGCCAGCAGCTTGGGACTAGCGGGAGGGCCTTTAGCCAAAAACATTCAGTACTTC.

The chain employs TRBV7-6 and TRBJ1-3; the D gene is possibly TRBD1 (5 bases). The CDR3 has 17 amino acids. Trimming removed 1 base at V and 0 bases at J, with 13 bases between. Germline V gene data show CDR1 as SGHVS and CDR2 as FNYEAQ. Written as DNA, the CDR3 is TGTGCCAGCAGCTTAGGAGCGGGACCTATCTCTGGAAACACCATATATTTT. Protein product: CASSLGAGPISGNTIYF.

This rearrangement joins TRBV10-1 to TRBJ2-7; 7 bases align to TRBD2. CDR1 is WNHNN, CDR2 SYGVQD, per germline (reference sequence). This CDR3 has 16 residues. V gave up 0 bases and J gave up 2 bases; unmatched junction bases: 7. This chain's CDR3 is CASSESGSGGTYEQYF. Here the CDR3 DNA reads TGCGCCAGCAGTGAGTCGGGGTCGGGAGGAACCTACGAGCAGTACTTC.

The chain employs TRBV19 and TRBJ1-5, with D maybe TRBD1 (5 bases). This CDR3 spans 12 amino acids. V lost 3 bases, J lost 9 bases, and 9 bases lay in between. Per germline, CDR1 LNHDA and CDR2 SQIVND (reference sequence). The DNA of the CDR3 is TGTGCCAGTAGTATCAGGGAAGGGCCCCAGCATTTT. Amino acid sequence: CASSIREGPQHF. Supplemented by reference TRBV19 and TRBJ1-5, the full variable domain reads DGGITQSPKYLFRKEGQNVTLSCEQNLNHDAMYWYRQDPGQGLRLIYYSQIVNDFQKGDIAEGYSVSREKKESFPLTVTSAQKNPTAFYLCASSIREGPQHFGDGTRLSIL.

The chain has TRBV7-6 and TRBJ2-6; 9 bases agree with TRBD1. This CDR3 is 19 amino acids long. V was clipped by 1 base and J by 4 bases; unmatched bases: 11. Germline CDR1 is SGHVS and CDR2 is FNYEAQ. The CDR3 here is CASSLEFPGQGLGANVLTF. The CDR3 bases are TGTGCCAGCAGCTTAGAATTCCCGGGACAGGGCCTCGGGGCCAACGTCCTGACTTTC.

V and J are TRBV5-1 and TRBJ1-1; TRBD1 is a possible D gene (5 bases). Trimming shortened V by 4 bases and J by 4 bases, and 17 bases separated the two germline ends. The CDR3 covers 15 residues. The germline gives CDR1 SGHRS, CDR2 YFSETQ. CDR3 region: CASSVDRSSGTEAFF. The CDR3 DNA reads TGCGCCAGCAGCGTCGACAGATCTTCCGGCACTGAAGCTTTCTTT.

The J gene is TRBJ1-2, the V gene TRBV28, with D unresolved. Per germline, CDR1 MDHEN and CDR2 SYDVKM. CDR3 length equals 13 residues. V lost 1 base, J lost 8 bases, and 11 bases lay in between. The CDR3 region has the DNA TGTGCCAGCAGTTTATCTATAGTATCGGGCTACACCTTC. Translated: CASSLSIVSGYTF.

The CDR3 here is CASRGRERNTEAFF. The CDR3 nucleotides read TGTGCCAGCAGAGGACGGGAGAGGAACACTGAAGCTTTCTTT. This chain links TRBV2 with TRBJ1-1, with D unresolved. The CDR3 totals 14 residues. The ends were cut back, 6 bases at V and 1 base at J, with 12 bases in the middle. Per germline, CDR1 SNHLY and CDR2 FYNNEI.

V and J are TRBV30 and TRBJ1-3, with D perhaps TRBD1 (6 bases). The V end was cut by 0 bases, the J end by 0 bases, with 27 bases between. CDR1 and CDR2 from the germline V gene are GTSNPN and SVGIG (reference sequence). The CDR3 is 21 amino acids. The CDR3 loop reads CAWSVLKRGLPILSSGNTIYF. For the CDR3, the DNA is TGTGCCTGGAGTGTACTAAAAAGGGGGTTACCCATCTTGAGCTCTGGAAACACCATATATTTT.

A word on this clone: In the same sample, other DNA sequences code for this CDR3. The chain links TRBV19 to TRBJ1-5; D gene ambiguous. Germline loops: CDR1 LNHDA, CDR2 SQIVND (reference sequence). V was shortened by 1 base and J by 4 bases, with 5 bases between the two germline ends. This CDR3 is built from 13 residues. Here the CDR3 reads CASSIAENQPQHF. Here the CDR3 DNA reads TGTGCCAGTAGTATAGCTGAGAATCAGCCCCAGCATTTT.

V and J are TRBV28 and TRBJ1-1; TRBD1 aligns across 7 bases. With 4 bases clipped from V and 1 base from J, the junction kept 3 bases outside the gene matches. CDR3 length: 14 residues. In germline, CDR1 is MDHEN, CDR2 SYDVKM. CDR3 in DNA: TGTGCCAGCAGTTGGGGGACAGCGAACACTGAAGCTTTCTTT. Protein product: CASSWGTANTEAFF. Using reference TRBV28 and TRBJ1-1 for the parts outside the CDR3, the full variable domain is DVKVTQSSRYLVKRTGEKVFLECVQDMDHENMFWYRQDPGLGLRLIYFSYDVKMKEKGDIPEGYSVSREKKERFSLILESASTNQTSMYLCASSWGTANTEAFFGQGTRLTVV.

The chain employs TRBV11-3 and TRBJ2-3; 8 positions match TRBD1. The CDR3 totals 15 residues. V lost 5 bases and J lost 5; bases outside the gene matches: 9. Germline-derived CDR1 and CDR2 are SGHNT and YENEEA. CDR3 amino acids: CASSQRAGGVDTQYF. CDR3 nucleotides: TGTGCCAGCAGCCAGAGGGCAGGGGGCGTAGATACGCAGTATTTT.

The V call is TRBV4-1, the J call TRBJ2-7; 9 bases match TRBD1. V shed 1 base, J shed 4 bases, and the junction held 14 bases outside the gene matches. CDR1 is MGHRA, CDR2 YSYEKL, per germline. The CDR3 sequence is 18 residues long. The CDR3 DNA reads TGCGCCAGCAGCCAAGGGTTTACGGGACAGGGAGGGAAGTACGAGCAGTACTTC. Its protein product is CASSQGFTGQGGKYEQYF.

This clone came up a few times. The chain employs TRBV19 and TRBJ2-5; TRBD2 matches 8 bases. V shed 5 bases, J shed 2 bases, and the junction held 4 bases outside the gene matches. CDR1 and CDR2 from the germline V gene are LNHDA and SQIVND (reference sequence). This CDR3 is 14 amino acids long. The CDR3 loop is CASSGAGGQETQYF. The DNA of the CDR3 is TGTGCCAGTAGTGGGGCGGGGGGTCAAGAGACCCAGTACTTC.